This T cell receptor beta chain was obtained from a study of shared clonotypes between healthy human individuals. Here immunoSEQ multiplex PCR was the method, and the copy in TCRdb shows in-frame clones only, minus some. The table has about 470,000 clones, 70% to 80% seen once. CDR3 length equals 16 residues. CDR1 and CDR2 from the germline V gene are LNHDA and SQIVND (reference sequence). The V and J ends lost 4 bases and 5 bases respectively, with 20 bases between them. The donors were all Caucasian adults (living in Nashville, Tennessee). The receptor was isolated from a woman in her 40s in good health. Some clones in this sample may be carry-over from other donors' samples. Sequencing was performed on PBMCs. The chain uses TRBV19 and TRBJ2-5; possible D gene TRBD2, 6 bases. The CDR3 reads CASSTGPGLPGETQYF. The CDR3 DNA reads TGTGCCAGTAGTACAGGCCCGGGACTTCCGGGGGAGACCCAGTACTTC.